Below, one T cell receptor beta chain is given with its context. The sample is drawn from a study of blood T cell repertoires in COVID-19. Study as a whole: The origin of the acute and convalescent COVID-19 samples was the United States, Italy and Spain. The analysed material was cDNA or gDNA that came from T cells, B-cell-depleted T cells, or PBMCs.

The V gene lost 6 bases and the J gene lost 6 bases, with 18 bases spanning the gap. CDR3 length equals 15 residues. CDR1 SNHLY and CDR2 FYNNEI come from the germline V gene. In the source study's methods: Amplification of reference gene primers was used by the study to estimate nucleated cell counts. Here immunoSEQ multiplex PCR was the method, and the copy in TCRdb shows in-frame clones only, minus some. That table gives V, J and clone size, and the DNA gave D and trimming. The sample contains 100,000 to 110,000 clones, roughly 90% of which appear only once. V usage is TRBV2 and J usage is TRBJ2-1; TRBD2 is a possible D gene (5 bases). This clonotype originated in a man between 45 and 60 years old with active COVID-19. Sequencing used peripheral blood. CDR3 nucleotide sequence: TGTGCCAGCAGGACCGAGGGAATTGCTGGCAATGAGCAGTTCTTC. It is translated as CASRTEGIAGNEQFF.